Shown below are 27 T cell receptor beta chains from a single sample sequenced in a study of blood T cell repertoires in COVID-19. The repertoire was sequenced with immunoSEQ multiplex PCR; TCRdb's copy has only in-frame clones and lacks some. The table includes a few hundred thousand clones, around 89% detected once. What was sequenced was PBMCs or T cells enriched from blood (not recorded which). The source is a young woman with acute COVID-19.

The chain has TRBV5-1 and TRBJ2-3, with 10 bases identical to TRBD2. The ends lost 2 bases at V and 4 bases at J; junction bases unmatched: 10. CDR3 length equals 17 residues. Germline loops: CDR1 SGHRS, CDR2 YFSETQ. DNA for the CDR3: TGCGCCAGCAGCTTTGATCTAGCGGGAGACTTCGCAGATACGCAGTATTTT. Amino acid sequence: CASSFDLAGDFADTQYF.

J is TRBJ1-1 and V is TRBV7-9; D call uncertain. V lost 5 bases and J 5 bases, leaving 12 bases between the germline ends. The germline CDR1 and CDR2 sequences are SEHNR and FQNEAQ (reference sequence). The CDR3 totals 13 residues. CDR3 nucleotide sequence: TGTGCCAGCAGCCGAAACTCGGGTACTGAAGCTTTCTTT. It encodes CASSRNSGTEAFF.

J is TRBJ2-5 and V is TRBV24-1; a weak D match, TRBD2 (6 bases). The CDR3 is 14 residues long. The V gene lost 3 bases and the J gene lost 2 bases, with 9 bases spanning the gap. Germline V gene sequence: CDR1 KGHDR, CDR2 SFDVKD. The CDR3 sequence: CATSDGGMQETQYF. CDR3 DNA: TGTGCCACCAGTGATGGAGGGATGCAAGAGACCCAGTACTTC.

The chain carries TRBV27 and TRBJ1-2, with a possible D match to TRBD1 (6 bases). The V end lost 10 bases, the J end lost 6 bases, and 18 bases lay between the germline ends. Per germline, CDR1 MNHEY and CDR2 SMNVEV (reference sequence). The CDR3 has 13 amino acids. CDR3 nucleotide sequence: TGTGCCACTTCGAGGTGGGGGCTGGATGGCTACACCTTC. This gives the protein CATSRWGLDGYTF.

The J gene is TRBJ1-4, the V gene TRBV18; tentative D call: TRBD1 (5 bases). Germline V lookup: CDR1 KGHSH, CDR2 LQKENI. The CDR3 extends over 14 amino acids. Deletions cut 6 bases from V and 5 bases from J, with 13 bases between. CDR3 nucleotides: TGTGCCAGCTCCCCAGACAGTCCAAATGAAAAACTGTTTTTT. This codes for CASSPDSPNEKLFF.

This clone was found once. The CDR3 DNA is TGTGCCTCCGCTAACCCCACAGGGGGATTGATTTCACCCCTCCACTTT. The encoded protein is CASANPTGGLISPLHF. This sequence joins TRBV10-3 and TRBJ1-6, with 8 bases fitting TRBD1. Germline CDR1 reads ENHRY; CDR2 reads SYGVKD. This CDR3 has 16 amino acids. J lost 9 bases, V lost 11 bases, and 18 bases had no gene match.

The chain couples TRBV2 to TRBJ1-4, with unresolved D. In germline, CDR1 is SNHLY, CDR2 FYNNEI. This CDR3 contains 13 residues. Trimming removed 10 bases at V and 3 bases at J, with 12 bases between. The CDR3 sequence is CANSPRANEKLFF. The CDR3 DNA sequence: TGTGCCAACAGCCCGCGCGCTAATGAAAAACTGTTTTTT.

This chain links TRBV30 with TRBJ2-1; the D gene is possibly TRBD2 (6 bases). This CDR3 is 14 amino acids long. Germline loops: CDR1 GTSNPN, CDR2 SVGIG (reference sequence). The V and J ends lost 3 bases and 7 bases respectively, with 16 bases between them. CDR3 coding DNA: TGTGCCTGGAGGCAGGAGACTAGGGGAAATGAGCAGTTCTTC. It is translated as CAWRQETRGNEQFF. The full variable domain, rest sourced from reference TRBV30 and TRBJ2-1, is SQTIHQWPATLVQPVGSPLSLECTVEGTSNPNLYWYRQAAGRGLQLLFYSVGIGQISSEVPQNLSASRPQDRQFILSSKKLLLSDSGFYLCAWRQETRGNEQFFGPGTRLTVL.

The CDR3 region is CASSVGLAGAQALTEQYF. In DNA, the CDR3 is TGTGCCAGCAGCGTAGGTCTAGCGGGAGCTCAAGCCCTTACCGAGCAGTACTTC. The chain has TRBV9 and TRBJ2-7, with 10 bases lining up with TRBD2. The CDR3 covers 18 residues. Unmatched junction bases numbered 15, after V lost 0 bases and J lost 6 bases. In germline, CDR1 is SGDLS, CDR2 YYNGEE.

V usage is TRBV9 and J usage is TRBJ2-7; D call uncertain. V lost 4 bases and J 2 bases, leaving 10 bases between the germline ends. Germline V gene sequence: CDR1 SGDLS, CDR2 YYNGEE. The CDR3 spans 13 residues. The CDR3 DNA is TGTGCCAGCAGCCCTGACTGGCCCTACGAGCAGTACTTC. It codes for CASSPDWPYEQYF.

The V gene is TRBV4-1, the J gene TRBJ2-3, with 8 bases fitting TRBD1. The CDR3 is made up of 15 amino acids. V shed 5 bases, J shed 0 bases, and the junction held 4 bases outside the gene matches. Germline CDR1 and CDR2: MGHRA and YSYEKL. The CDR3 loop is CASSRQGYSTDTQYF. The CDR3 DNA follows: TGCGCCAGCAGCAGACAGGGGTATAGCACAGATACGCAGTATTTT.

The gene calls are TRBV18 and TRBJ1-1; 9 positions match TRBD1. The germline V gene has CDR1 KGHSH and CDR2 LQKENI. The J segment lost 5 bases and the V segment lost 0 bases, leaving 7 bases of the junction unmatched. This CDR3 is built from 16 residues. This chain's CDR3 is CASSPPDRGGATEAFF. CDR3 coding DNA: TGTGCCAGCTCACCACCGGACAGGGGCGGCGCGACTGAAGCTTTCTTT.

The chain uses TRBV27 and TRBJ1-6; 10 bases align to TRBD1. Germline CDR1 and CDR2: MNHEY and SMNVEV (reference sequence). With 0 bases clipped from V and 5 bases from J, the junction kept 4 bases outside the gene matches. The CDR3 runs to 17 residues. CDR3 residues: CASSLSAGTGDNSPLHF. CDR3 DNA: TGTGCCAGCAGTTTATCGGCCGGGACAGGGGATAATTCACCCCTCCACTTT.

The CDR3 is CASSYGTGGAEAFF. CDR3 in DNA: TGTGCCAGCAGCTACGGGACAGGGGGGGCTGAAGCTTTCTTT. This chain connects TRBV5-4 to TRBJ1-1, with TRBD1 matching 11 bases. The germline CDR1 and CDR2 sequences are SGHNT and YYREEE (reference sequence). This CDR3 is built from 14 residues. The junction had 4 bases not matched to a gene; V was cut back by 3 bases and J by 6 bases. The complete variable domain, with remaining parts taken from reference TRBV5-4 and TRBJ1-1, reads ETGVTQSPTHLIKTRGQQVTLRCSSQSGHNTVSWYQQALGQGPQFIFQYYREEENGRGNFPPRFSGLQFPNYSSELNVNALELDDSALYLCASSYGTGGAEAFFGQGTRLTVV.

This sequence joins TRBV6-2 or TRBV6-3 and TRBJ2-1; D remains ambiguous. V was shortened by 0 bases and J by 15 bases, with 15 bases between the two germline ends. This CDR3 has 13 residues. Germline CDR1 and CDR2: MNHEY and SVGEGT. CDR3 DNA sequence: TGTGCCAGCAGTTACTCGTCGCGGCCACTCCGGTTCTTC. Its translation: CASSYSSRPLRFF.

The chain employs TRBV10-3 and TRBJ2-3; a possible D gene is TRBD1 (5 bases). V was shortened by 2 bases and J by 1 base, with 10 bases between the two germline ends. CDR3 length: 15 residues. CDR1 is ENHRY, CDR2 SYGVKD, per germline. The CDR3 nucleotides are TGTGCCATCAGTGAGATTGGACAAGGCACAGATACGCAGTATTTT. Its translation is CAISEIGQGTDTQYF.

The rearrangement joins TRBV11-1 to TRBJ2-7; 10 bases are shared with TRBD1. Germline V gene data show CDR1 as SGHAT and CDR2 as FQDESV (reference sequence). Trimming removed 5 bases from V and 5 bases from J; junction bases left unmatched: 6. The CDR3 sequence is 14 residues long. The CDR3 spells CASSPDRGNDEQYF. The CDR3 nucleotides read TGTGCCAGCAGCCCGGACAGGGGGAATGACGAGCAGTACTTC.

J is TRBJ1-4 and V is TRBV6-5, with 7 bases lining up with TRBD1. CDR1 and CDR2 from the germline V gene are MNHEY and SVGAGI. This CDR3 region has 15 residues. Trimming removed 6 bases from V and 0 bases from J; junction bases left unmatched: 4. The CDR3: CASSRQGATNEKLFF. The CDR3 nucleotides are TGTGCCAGCAGCAGACAGGGCGCAACTAATGAAAAACTGTTTTTT.

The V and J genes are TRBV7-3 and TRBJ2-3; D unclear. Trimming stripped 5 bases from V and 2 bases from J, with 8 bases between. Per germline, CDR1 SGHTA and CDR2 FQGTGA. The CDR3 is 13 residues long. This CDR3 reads CASSPFLTDTQYF. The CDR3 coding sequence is TGTGCCAGCAGCCCCTTCCTCACAGATACGCAGTATTTT.

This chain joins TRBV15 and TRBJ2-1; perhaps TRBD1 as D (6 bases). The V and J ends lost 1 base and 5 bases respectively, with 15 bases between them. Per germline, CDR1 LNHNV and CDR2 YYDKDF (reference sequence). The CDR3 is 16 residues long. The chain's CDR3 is CATSRAETGPDNEQFF. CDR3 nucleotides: TGTGCCACCAGCAGAGCCGAGACAGGTCCCGACAATGAGCAGTTCTTC.

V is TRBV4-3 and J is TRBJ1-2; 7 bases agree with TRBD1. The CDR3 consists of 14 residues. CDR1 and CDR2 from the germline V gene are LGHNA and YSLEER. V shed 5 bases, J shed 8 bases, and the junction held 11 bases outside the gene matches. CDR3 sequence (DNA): TGCGCCAGCAGCTCGGAAGTGAGAGGGGGCGGCTACACCTTC. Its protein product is CASSSEVRGGGYTF.

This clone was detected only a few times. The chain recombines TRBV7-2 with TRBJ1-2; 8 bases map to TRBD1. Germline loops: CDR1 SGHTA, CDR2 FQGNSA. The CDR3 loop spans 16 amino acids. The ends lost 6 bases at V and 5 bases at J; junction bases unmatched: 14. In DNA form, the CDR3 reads TGTGCCAGCAGGCCCGGGGGTGGACAGGGTGGATATGGCTACACCTTC. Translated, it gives CASRPGGGQGGYGYTF. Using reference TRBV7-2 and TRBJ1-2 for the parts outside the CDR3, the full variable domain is GAGVSQSPSNKVTEKGKDVELRCDPISGHTALYWYRQSLGQGLEFLIYFQGNSAPDKSGLPSDRFSAERTGGSVSTLTIQRTQQEDSAVYLCASRPGGGQGGYGYTFGSGTRLTVV.

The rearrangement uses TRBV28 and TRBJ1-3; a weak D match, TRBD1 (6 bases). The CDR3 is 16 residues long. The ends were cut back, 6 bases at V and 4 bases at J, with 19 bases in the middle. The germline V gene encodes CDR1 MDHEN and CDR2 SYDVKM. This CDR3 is CASRRGARLSGNTIYF. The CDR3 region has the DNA TGTGCCAGCAGGCGGGGGGCCAGATTATCGGGAAACACCATATATTTT. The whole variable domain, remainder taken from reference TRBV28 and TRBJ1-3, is DVKVTQSSRYLVKRTGEKVFLECVQDMDHENMFWYRQDPGLGLRLIYFSYDVKMKEKGDIPEGYSVSREKKERFSLILESASTNQTSMYLCASRRGARLSGNTIYFGEGSWLTVV.

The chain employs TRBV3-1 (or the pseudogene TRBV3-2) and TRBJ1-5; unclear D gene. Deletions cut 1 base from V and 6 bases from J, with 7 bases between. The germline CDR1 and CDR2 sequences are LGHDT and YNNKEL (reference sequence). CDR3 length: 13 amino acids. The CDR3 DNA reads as TGTGCCAGCAGCCAAGGGGCCGTTCAGCCCCAGCATTTT. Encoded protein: CASSQGAVQPQHF.

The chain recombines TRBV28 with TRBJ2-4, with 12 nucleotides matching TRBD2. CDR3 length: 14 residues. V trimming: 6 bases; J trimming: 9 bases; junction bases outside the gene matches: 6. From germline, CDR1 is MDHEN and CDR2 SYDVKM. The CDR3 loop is CASRLGLAGSIQYF. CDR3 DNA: TGTGCCAGCAGACTCGGACTAGCGGGGAGCATTCAGTACTTC.

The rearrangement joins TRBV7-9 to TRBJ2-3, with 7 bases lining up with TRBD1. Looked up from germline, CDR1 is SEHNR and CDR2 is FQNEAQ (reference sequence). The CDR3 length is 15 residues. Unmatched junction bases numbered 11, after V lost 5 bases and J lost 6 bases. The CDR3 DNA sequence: TGTGCCAGCAGCCCGCAGGGGGAATACGTGGATACGCAGTATTTT. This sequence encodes CASSPQGEYVDTQYF.

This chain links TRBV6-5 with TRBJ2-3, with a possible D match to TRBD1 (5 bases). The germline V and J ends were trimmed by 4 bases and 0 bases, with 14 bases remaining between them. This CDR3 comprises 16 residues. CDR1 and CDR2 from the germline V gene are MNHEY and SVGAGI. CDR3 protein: CASSFGFRASTDTQYF. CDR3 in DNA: TGTGCCAGCAGTTTCGGTTTCAGGGCTAGCACAGATACGCAGTATTTT.